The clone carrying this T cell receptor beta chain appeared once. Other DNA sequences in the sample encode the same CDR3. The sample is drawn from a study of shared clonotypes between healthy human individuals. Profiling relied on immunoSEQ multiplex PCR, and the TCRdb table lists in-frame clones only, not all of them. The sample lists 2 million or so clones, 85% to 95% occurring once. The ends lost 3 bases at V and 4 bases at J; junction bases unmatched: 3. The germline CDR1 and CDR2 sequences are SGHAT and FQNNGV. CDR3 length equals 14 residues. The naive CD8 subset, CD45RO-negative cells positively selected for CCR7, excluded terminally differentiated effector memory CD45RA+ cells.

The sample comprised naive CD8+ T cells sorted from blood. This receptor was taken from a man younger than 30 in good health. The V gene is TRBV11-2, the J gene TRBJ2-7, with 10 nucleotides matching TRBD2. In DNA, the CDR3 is TGTGCCAGCAGCTTGAGCGGGGGGGCTTACGAGCAGTACTTC. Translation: CASSLSGGAYEQYF.